A single sample is the source of the 12 T cell receptor beta chains below, sequenced in a study of CD8 T cells in ankylosing spondylitis (dated by TCRdb to about 2017). Points the paper makes about the study in general: A TCR beta motif made up of several highly homologous amino acid variants appeared to be characteristic of blood from ankylosing spondylitis patients.

Library preparation employed 5' RACE. Sequencing was carried out with an Illumina HiSeq 2500. TCRdb trimmed public reads at Q25 via fastp, called clones via MiXCR and kept in-frame beta chains. Every CDR3 protein is listed once, alongside the most common genes and DNA of its rows. The sample table lists 500,000 to 550,000 distinct CDR3 sequences, roughly an eighth of them with a count of one. Jointly, the top ten make up about 6.8% of the sample. Antigens of these TCRs are unknown. The sample taken for sequencing was blood, either unsorted or a sorted T cell fraction (not recorded which). The receptors shown here come from a male donor with ankylosing spondylitis.

Remarks on this clonotype: A read error may be the cause here, since a much bigger clone is one base away. V and J are TRBV7-2 and TRBJ2-5; TRBD2 matches at 8 bases. J lost 5 bases, V lost 5 bases, and 13 bases had no gene match. The CDR3 spans 16 residues. Germline V gene sequence: CDR1 SGHTA, CDR2 FQGNSA. The CDR3, as DNA: TGTGCCAGCAGCGGCTTGGGACTAGTGTCATTGGAGACCCAGTACTTC. Amino acid sequence: CASSGLGLVSLETQYF.

This clonotype has a handful of counts. The gene calls are TRBV3-1 and TRBJ2-4, with D perhaps matching TRBD1 or TRBD2 (6 bases each). Deletions cut 4 bases from V and 8 bases from J, with 21 bases between. Germline loops: CDR1 LGHDT, CDR2 YNNKEL (reference sequence). The length of the CDR3 is 16 residues. The CDR3: CASSPLGAGSADIQYF. The CDR3 bases are TGTGCCAGCAGCCCCCTGGGGGCGGGGAGTGCAGACATTCAGTACTTC. The full variable domain, rest sourced from reference TRBV3-1 and TRBJ2-4, is DTAVSQTPKYLVTQMGNDKSIKCEQNLGHDTMYWYKQDSKKFLKIMFSYNNKELIINETVPNRFSPKSPDKAHLNLHINSLELGDSAVYFCASSPLGAGSADIQYFGAGTRLSVL.

The rearrangement links TRBV6-2 or TRBV6-3 to TRBJ2-6; 11 bases map to TRBD1. Germline values: CDR1 MNHEY, CDR2 SVGEGT. J lost 0 bases, V lost 2 bases, and 9 bases had no gene match. The length of the CDR3 is 20 residues. The CDR3 protein is CASSYPRTGGKYSGANVLTF. CDR3 DNA sequence: TGTGCCAGCAGTTACCCTCGGACAGGGGGCAAGTACTCTGGGGCCAACGTCCTGACTTTC.

The rearrangement links TRBV12-3 or TRBV12-4 to TRBJ2-1; D might be TRBD1 or TRBD2, each matching 5 bases. The CDR3 consists of 17 residues. Trimming removed 5 bases from V and 5 bases from J, with 22 bases in between. Written as DNA, the CDR3 is TGTGCCAGCAGTGCCTCCCGGGGCCAGAGGGATAACAATGAGCAGTTCTTC. Its translation is CASSASRGQRDNNEQFF.

This clonotype was detected ten times or more. The chain couples TRBV15 to TRBJ2-3, with 10 bases fitting TRBD2. The CDR3 has 19 residues. With 3 bases clipped from V and 2 bases from J, the junction kept 14 bases outside the gene matches. Looked up from germline, CDR1 is LNHNV and CDR2 is YYDKDF (reference sequence). DNA for the CDR3: TGTGCCACCAGCAGCCCTTGGGTAGCGGGAGGCTTCTTCACAGATACGCAGTATTTT. Protein product: CATSSPWVAGGFFTDTQYF.

In its sample, this clonotype was seen a few times. The genes are TRBV5-1 and TRBJ2-7; TRBD1 agrees at 7 bases. CDR3 length: 13 residues. After removal of 4 bases from V and 5 bases from J, the junction contained 6 bases not matched to a gene. The germline gives CDR1 SGHRS, CDR2 YFSETQ. CDR3 nucleotides: TGCGCCAGCAGCCGTGACAGGGTTCACGAGCAGTACTTC. It translates to CASSRDRVHEQYF.

This clonotype was recorded a few times. The gene calls are TRBV19 and TRBJ1-5; no clear D gene. This CDR3 spans 16 amino acids. The germline V gene has CDR1 LNHDA and CDR2 SQIVND (reference sequence). V lost 2 bases to trimming and J lost 2 bases, with 13 bases between them. CDR3 in amino acids: CASSIISIVGNQPQHF. DNA for the CDR3: TGTGCCAGTAGTATAATATCGATCGTGGGCAATCAGCCCCAGCATTTT. Full variable domain (rest looked up from reference TRBV19 and TRBJ1-5): DGGITQSPKYLFRKEGQNVTLSCEQNLNHDAMYWYRQDPGQGLRLIYYSQIVNDFQKGDIAEGYSVSREKKESFPLTVTSAQKNPTAFYLCASSIISIVGNQPQHFGDGTRLSIL.

This clonotype was recorded a few times. V and J are TRBV27 and TRBJ2-7; D gene ambiguous. The germline V and J ends were trimmed by 6 bases and 4 bases, with 10 bases remaining between them. The CDR3 covers 12 residues. The germline gives CDR1 MNHEY, CDR2 SMNVEV (reference sequence). The CDR3 is CASRTDPYEQYV. CDR3 in DNA: TGTGCCAGCAGAACAGACCCTTACGAGCAGTACGTC.

The chain couples TRBV6-1 to TRBJ2-7; 8 bases fit TRBD1. Germline lookup yields CDR1 MNHNS and CDR2 SASEGT. The CDR3 contains 15 residues. J gave up 3 bases and V 4 bases, and 8 bases lay outside the gene matches. In DNA form, the CDR3 reads TGTGCCAGCAGTGGGACAGGGTCCTTAGTCTACGAGCAGTACGTC. This encodes CASSGTGSLVYEQYV.

The genes are TRBV20-1 and TRBJ2-5, with D possibly matching TRBD2 (6 bases). Germline V lookup: CDR1 DFQATT, CDR2 SNEGSKA (reference sequence). This CDR3 is 12 amino acids long. Trimming removed 8 bases from V and 1 base from J, with 11 bases in between. The CDR3 region has the DNA TGCAGTTTAGCGGAACGCCAAGAGACCCAGTACTTC. Protein sequence: CSLAERQETQYF.

This clonotype was seen more than once but under ten times. This chain links TRBV15 with TRBJ2-7; D gene unclear. Germline assignment: CDR1 LNHNV and CDR2 YYDKDF (reference sequence). This CDR3 has 14 amino acids. V was clipped by 1 base and J by 4 bases, with 11 bases between them. CDR3 region: CATSRVGVGYEQYF. CDR3 DNA: TGTGCCACCAGCAGAGTTGGGGTTGGATACGAGCAGTACTTC. The whole variable domain, remainder taken from reference TRBV15 and TRBJ2-7, is DAMVIQNPRYQVTQFGKPVTLSCSQTLNHNVMYWYQQKSSQAPKLLFHYYDKDFNNEADTPDNFQSRRPNTSFCFLDIRSPGLGDTAMYLCATSRVGVGYEQYFGPGTRLTVT.

Only a few counts were recorded for this clonotype. This sequence joins TRBV3-1 and TRBJ2-3; TRBD2 might be the D (5 bases). Germline CDR1 and CDR2: LGHDT and YNNKEL (reference sequence). This CDR3 is built from 13 residues. V lost 6 bases and J lost 4, with 11 bases in between. In DNA, the CDR3 is TGTGCCAGCAGTAAGGACTGGTCAGATACGCAGTATTTT. This encodes CASSKDWSDTQYF.